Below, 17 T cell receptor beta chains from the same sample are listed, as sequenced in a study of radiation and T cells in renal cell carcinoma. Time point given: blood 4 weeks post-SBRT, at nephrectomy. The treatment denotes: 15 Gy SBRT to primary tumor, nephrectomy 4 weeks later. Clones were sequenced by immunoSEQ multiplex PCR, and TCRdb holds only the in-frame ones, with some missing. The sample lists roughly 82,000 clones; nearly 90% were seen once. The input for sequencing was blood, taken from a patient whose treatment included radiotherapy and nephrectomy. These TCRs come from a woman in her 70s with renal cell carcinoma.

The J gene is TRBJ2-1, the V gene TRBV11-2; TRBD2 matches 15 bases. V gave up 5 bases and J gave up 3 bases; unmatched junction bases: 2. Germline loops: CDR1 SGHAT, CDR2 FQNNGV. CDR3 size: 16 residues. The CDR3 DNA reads TGTGCCAGCAGCCGGACTAGCGGGGGGGTCTACAATGAGCAGTTCTTC. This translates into CASSRTSGGVYNEQFF.

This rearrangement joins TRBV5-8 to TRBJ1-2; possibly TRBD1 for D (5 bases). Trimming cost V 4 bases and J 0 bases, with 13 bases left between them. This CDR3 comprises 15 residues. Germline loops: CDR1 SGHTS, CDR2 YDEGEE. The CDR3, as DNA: TGTGCCAGCAGCAGGAAGGGGATAGCTAACTATGGCTACACCTTC. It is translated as CASSRKGIANYGYTF.

In DNA form, the CDR3 reads TGTGCCAGCAGCCAAGGGACGTCTGGGGCCAACGTCCTGACTTTC. It specifies CASSQGTSGANVLTF. The chain links TRBV11-3 to TRBJ2-6; D possibly uses TRBD1 or TRBD2 (5 bases each). The CDR3 runs 15 residues. Germline CDR1 SGHNT, CDR2 YENEEA. Between the trimmed V and J ends, which lost 5 bases and 1 base, there was a span of 9 bases.

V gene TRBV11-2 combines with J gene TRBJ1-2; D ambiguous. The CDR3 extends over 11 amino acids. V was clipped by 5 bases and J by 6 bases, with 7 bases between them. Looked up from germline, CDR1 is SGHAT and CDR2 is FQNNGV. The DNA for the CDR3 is TGTGCCAGCAGCCTATCCCATGGCTACACCTTC. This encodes CASSLSHGYTF.

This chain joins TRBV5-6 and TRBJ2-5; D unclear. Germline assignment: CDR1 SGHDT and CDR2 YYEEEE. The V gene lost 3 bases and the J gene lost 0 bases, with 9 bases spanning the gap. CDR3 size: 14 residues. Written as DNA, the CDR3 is TGTGCCAGCAGCTCCCCCGGACACCAAGAGACCCAGTACTTC. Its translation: CASSSPGHQETQYF. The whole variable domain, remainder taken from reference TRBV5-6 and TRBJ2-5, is DAGVTQSPTHLIKTRGQQVTLRCSPKSGHDTVSWYQQALGQGPQFIFQYYEEEERQRGNFPDRFSGHQFPNYSSELNVNALLLGDSALYLCASSSPGHQETQYFGPGTRLLVL.

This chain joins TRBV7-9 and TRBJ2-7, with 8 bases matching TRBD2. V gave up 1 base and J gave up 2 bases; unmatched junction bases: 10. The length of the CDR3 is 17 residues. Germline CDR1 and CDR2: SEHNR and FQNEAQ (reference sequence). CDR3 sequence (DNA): TGTGCCAGCAGCTTAGAAGCGGGGGAGGGGTCTACCTACGAGCAGTACTTC. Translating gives CASSLEAGEGSTYEQYF.

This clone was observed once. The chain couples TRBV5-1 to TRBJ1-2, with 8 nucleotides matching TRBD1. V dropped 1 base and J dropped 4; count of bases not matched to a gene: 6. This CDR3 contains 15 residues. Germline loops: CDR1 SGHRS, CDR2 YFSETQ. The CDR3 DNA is TGCGCCAGCAGCTTGACAGGGGGACTCACCTATGGCTACACCTTC. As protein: CASSLTGGLTYGYTF.

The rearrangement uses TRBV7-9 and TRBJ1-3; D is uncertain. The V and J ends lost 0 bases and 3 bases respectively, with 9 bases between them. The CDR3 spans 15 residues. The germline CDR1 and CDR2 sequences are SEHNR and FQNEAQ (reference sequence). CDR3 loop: CASSLALGYGNTIYF. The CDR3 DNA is TGTGCCAGCAGCTTAGCGCTAGGGTATGGAAACACCATATATTTT.

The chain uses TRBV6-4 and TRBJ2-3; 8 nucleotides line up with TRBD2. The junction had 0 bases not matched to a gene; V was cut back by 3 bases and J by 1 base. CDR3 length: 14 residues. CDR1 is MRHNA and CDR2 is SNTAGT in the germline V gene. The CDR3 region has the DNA TGTGCCAGCAGTGAGCGGGGGGGCACAGATACGCAGTATTTT. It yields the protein CASSERGGTDTQYF.

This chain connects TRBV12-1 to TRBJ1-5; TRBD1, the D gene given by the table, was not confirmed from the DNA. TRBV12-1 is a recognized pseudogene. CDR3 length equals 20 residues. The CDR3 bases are TGTGCCAGCAGCCACATGCCGGGACAGGTGCTACTATATAGCAATCAGCCCCAGCATTTT. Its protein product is CASSHMPGQVLLYSNQPQHF.

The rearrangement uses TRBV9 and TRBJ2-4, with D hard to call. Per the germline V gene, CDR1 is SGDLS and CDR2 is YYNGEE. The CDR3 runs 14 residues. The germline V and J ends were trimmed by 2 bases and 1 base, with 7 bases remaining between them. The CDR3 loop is CASSVRVAKNIQYF. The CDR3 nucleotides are TGTGCCAGCAGCGTCCGTGTGGCCAAAAACATTCAGTACTTC.

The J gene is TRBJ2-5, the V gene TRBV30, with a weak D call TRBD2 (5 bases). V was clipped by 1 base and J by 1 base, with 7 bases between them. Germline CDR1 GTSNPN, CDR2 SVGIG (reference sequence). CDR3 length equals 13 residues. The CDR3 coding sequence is TGTGCCTGGAGTGGTGAGGGCCAAGAGACCCAGTACTTC. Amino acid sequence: CAWSGEGQETQYF. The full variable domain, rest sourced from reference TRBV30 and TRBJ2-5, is SQTIHQWPATLVQPVGSPLSLECTVEGTSNPNLYWYRQAAGRGLQLLFYSVGIGQISSEVPQNLSASRPQDRQFILSSKKLLLSDSGFYLCAWSGEGQETQYFGPGTRLLVL.

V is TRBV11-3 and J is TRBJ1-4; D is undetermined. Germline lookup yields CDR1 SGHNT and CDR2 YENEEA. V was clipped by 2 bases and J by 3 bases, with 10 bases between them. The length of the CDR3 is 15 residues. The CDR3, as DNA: TGTGCCAGCAGCTTACCGGGGATGGCTAATGAAAAACTGTTTTTT. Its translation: CASSLPGMANEKLFF.

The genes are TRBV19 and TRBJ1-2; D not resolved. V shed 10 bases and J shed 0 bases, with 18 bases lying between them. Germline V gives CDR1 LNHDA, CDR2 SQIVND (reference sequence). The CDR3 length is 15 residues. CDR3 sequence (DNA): TGTGCCACCAAGTATGCGGGGAGAACTAACTATGGCTACACCTTC. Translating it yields CATKYAGRTNYGYTF.

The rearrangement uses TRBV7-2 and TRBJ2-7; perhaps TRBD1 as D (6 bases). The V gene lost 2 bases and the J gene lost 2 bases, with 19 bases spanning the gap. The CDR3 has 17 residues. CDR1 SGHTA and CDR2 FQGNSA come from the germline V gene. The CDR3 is CASSLLSTGPPTYEQYF. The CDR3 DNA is TGTGCCAGCAGCTTACTGAGTACAGGGCCCCCTACCTACGAGCAGTACTTC.

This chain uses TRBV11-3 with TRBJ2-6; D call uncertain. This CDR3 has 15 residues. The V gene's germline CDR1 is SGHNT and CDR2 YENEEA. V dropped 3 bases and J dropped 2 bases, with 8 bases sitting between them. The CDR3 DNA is TGTGCCAGCAGCTTGGGTGAAGCTGGGGCCAACGTCCTGACTTTC. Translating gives CASSLGEAGANVLTF.

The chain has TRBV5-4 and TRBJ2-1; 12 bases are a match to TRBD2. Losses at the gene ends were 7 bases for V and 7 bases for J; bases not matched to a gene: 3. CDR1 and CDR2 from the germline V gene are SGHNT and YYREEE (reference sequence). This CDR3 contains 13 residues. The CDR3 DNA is TGTGCCAGCGGTCTAGCGGGGGGGAATGAGCAGTTCTTC. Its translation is CASGLAGGNEQFF.